This T cell receptor beta chain emerged from a study of shared clonotypes between healthy human individuals. General study findings and limits: Sharing of clonotypes among donors was expected to vary with sequencing depth.

On this clone: The antigen remains unidentified.

Data came from immunoSEQ multiplex PCR; TCRdb stores just in-frame clones and leaves some out. The sample lists 450,000 to 500,000 clones, 76% occurring once. Germline values: CDR1 MDHEN, CDR2 SYDVKM. The CDR3 contains 13 residues. V lost 5 bases, J lost 4 bases, and 4 bases stayed unmatched. Sequencing was performed on PBMCs. The origin of this receptor is a woman between 40 and 55 years old in good health. Some clones in this sample may be carry-over from other donors' samples. The chain links TRBV28 to TRBJ2-5; 7 nucleotides align to TRBD1. The CDR3 sequence is CASSRGLSETQYF. The DNA of the CDR3 is TGTGCCAGCAGTAGGGGGCTTTCAGAGACCCAGTACTTC.